Listed below are T cell receptor beta chains from one sample, sequenced in a study of response to subunit inactivated influenza vaccine. TCRdb used MiXCR to reprocess the RT-PCR reads, holding one entry per CDR3 protein. Of more than 450,000 distinct CDR3 sequences listed, 11% were seen once; the top ten hold approximately 11%. This same sample was also taken into another study, of T cells expressing NK-cell markers.

Sequencing was performed on PBMCs from blood, taken on the day of vaccination. Source of these receptors: a man in his forties or fifties who received an inactivated influenza vaccine. Both conserved end residues are trimmed from each CDR3.

CDR3 length,V gene,J gene,CDR3 protein
12,TRBV6-5,TRBJ2-1,ASVPGLADNEQF
13,TRBV6-2/TRBV6-3,TRBJ2-2,ASSPRTGRAGELF
14,TRBV13,TRBJ2-7,ASSPAERGSTYEQY
12,TRBV11-2,TRBJ2-5,ASSLERVSETQY
12,TRBV4-3,TRBJ2-7,ASSQGRLVYEQY
11,TRBV27,TRBJ2-7,ASSLDRANEQY
12,TRBV6-2/TRBV6-3,TRBJ1-1,ASLKRPENTEAF
10,TRBV6-1,TRBJ2-7,ASSELYYEQY
12,TRBV5-1,TRBJ2-5,ASSPLTGQKTQY
16,TRBV5-1,TRBJ2-2,ASSLLGLAGADTGELF
13,TRBV3-1,TRBJ1-2,ASSPGQLANYGYT
14,TRBV4-1,TRBJ2-5,ASSQARTGPSQGQY
13,TRBV20-1,TRBJ2-5,SASELGVYEETQY
14,TRBV2,TRBJ1-5,ASREGQGAVNQPQH
12,TRBV11-2,TRBJ1-1,ASSLERMNTEAF
10,TRBV7-2,TRBJ1-5,ASSGQSTPQH
12,TRBV19,TRBJ2-3,ASSIGQGRDTQY
12,TRBV4-3,TRBJ1-1,ASSQATGGTEAF
16,TRBV5-1,TRBJ2-6,ASSFMGQGARGANVLT
9,TRBV2,TRBJ2-3,ASNPPDTQY
12,TRBV7-8,TRBJ1-2,ASSPTGGGYGYT